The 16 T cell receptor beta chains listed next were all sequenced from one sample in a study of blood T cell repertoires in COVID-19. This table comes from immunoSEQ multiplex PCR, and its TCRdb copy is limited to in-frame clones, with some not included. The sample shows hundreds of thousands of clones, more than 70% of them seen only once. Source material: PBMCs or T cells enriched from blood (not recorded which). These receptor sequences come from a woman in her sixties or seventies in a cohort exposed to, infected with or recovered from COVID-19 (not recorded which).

CDR3 amino acids: CASSPRGYEQYF. As DNA, the CDR3 is TGTGCCAGCAGCCCCCGGGGCTACGAGCAGTACTTC. The V and J genes are TRBV2 and TRBJ2-7; TRBD2 might be the D (5 bases). Trimming cost V 6 bases and J 3 bases, with 9 bases left between them. Germline V gene lookup returns CDR1 SNHLY and CDR2 FYNNEI. The length of the CDR3 is 12 residues.

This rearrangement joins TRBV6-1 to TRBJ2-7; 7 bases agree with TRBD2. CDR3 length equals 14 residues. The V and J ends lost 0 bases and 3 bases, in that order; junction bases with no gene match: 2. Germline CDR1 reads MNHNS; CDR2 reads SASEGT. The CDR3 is CASSEAGEGYEQYF. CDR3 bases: TGTGCCAGCAGTGAAGCCGGGGAGGGCTACGAGCAGTACTTC.

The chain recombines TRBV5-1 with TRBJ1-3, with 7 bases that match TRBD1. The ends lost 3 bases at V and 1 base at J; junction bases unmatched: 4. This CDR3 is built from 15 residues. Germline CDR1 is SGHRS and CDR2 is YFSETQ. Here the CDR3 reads CASSSQGYSGNTIYF. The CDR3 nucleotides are TGCGCCAGCAGCTCACAGGGGTATTCTGGAAACACCATATATTTT. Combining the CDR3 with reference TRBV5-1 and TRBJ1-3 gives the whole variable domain KAGVTQTPRYLIKTRGQQVTLSCSPISGHRSVSWYQQTPGQGLQFLFEYFSETQRNKGNFPGRFSGRQFSNSRSEMNVSTLELGDSALYLCASSSQGYSGNTIYFGEGSWLTVV.

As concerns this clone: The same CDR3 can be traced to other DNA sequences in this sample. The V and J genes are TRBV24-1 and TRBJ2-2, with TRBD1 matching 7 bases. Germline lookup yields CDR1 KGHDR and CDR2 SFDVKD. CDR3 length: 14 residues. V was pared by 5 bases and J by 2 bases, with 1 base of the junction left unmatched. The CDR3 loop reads CATSGQGNTGELFF. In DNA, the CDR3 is TGTGCCACCAGTGGACAGGGCAACACCGGGGAGCTGTTTTTT.

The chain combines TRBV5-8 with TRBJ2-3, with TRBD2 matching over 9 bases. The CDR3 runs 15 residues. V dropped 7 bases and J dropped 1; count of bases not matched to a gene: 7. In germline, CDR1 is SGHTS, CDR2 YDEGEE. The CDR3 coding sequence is TGTGCCAGCGTTGGACTAGCGCTACGCACAGATACGCAGTATTTT. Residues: CASVGLALRTDTQYF.

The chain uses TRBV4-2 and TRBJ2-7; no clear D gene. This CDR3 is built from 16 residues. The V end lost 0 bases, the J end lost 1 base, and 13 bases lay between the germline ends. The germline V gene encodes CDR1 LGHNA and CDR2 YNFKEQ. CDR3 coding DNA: TGTGCCAGCAGCCAAGACGACTCCCTAAGATCCTACGAGCAGTACTTC. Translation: CASSQDDSLRSYEQYF.

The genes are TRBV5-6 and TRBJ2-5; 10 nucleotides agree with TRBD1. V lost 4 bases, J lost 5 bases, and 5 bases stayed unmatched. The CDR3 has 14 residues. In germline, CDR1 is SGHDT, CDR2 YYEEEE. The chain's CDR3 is CASSSGTGVETQYF. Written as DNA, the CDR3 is TGTGCCAGCAGCAGCGGGACAGGGGTTGAGACCCAGTACTTC. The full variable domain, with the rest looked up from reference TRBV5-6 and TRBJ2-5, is DAGVTQSPTHLIKTRGQQVTLRCSPKSGHDTVSWYQQALGQGPQFIFQYYEEEERQRGNFPDRFSGHQFPNYSSELNVNALLLGDSALYLCASSSGTGVETQYFGPGTRLLVL.

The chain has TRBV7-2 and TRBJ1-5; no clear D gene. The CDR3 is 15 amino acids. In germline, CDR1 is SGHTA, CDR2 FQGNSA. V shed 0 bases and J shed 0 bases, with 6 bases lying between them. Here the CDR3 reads CASSLAGHSNQPQHF. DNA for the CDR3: TGTGCCAGCAGCTTAGCGGGCCATAGCAATCAGCCCCAGCATTTT.

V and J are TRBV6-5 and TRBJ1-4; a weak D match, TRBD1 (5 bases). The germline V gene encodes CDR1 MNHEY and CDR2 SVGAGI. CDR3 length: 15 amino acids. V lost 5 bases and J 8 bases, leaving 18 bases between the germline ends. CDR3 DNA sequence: TGTGCCAGCAGTCCCCGTGGGGGGTGGAAAGAAAAACTGTTTTTT. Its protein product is CASSPRGGWKEKLFF.

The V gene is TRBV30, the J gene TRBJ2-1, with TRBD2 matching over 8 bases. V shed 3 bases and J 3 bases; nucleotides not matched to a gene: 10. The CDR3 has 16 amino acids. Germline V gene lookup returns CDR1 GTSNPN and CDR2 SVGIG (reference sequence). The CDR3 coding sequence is TGTGCCTGGAGAAAATGGCCTAGCGGGCTCTACAATGAGCAGTTCTTC. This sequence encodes CAWRKWPSGLYNEQFF.

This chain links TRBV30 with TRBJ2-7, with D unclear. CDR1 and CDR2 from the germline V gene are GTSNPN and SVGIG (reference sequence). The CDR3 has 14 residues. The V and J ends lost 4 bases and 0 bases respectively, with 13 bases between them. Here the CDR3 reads CAWITKLGSYEQYF. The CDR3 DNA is TGTGCCTGGATCACCAAACTCGGCTCCTACGAGCAGTACTTC.

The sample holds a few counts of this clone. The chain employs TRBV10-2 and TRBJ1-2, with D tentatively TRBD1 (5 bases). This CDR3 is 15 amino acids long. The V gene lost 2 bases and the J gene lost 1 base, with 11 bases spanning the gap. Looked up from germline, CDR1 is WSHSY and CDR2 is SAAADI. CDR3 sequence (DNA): TGCGCCAGCAGTGAGGTCGACAGTCTTAACTATGGCTACACCTTC. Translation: CASSEVDSLNYGYTF.

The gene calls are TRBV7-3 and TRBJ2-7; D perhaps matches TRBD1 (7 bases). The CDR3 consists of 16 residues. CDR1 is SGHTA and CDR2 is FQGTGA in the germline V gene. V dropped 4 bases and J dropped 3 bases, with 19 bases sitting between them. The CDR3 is CASSSGGRIDLYEQYF. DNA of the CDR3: TGTGCCAGCAGCTCAGGGGGGCGAATAGATCTCTACGAGCAGTACTTC.

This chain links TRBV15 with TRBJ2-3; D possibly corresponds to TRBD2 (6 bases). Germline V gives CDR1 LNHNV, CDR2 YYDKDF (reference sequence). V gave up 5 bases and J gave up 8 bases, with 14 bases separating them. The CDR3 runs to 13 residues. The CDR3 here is CATSLGTPGTQYF. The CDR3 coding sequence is TGTGCCACCAGCCTAGGGACTCCCGGTACGCAGTATTTT.

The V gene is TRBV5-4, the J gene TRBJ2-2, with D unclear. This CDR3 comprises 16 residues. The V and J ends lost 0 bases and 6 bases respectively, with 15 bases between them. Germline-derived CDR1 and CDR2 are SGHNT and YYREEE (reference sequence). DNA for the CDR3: TGTGCCAGCAGCTTGGGGGTCTCTGGCGGCCCCGGGGAGCTGTTTTTT. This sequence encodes CASSLGVSGGPGELFF.

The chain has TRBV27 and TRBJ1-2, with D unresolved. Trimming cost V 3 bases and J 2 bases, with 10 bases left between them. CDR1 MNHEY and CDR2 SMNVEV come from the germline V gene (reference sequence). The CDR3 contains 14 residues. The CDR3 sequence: CASSLGRENYGYTF. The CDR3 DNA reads TGTGCCAGCAGTTTGGGGAGAGAGAACTATGGCTACACCTTC.